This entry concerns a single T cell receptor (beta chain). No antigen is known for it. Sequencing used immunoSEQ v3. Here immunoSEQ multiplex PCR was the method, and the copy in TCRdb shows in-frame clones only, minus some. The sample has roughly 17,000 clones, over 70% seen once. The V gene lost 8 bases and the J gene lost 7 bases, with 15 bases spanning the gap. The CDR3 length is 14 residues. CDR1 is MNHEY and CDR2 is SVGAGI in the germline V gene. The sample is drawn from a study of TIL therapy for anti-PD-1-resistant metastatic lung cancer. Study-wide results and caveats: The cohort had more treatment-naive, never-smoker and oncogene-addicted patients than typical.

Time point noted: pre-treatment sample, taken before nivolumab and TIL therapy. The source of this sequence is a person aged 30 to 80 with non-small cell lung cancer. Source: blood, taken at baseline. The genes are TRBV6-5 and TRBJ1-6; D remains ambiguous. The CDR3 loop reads CASGRWQRNSPLHF. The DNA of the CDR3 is TGTGCCAGCGGGCGGTGGCAGAGGAATTCACCCCTCCACTTT.